This record looks at one TCR beta chain sequence and its context. The sample comes from a study of T cell changes during pregnancy in multiple sclerosis. Per the germline V gene, CDR1 is MGHRA and CDR2 is YSYEKL. CDR3 length equals 16 residues. The V and J ends lost 1 base and 0 bases respectively, with 12 bases between them. Repertoires were generated with immunoSEQ multiplex PCR, while TCRdb's copy carries only in-frame clones and drops some. The sample records more than 45,000 clones, about 90% being singletons. The receptor was derived from a female donor with multiple sclerosis, enrolled in a pregnancy study. Sequenced material: CD4+ T cells from peripheral blood mononuclear cells, taken after pregnancy. This chain joins TRBV4-1 and TRBJ1-1; a possible D gene is TRBD1 (5 bases). The CDR3 sequence: CASSQGMGRMNTEAFF. The CDR3 DNA reads as TGCGCCAGCAGCCAAGGGATGGGGCGAATGAACACTGAAGCTTTCTTT.